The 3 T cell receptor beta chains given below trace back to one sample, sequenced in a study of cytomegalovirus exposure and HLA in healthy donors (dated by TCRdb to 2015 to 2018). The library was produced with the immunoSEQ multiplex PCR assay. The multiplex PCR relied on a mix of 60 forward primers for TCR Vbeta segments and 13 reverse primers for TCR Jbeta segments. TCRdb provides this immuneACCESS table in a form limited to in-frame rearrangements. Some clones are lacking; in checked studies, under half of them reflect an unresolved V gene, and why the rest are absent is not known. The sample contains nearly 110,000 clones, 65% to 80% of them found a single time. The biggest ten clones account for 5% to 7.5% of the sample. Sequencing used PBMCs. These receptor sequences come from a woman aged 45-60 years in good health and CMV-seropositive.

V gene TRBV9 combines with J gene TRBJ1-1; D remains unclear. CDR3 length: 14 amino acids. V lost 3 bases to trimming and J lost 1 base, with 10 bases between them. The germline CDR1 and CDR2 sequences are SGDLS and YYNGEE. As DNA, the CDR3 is TGTGCCAGCAGCGGGCACGACACGAACACTGAAGCTTTCTTT. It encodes CASSGHDTNTEAFF.

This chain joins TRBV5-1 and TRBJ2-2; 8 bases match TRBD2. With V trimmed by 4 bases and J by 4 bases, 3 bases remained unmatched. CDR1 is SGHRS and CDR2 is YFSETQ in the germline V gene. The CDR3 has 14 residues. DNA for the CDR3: TGCGCCAGCAGCCCCCTAGCGGGCACCGGGGAGCTGTTTTTT. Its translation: CASSPLAGTGELFF.

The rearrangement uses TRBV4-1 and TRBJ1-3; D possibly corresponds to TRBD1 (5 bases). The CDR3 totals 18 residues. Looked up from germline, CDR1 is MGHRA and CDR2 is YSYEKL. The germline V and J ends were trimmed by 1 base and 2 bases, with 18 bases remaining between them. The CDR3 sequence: CASSQGPWGVGAGNTIYF. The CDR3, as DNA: TGCGCCAGCAGCCAAGGGCCCTGGGGGGTCGGGGCTGGAAACACCATATATTTT.